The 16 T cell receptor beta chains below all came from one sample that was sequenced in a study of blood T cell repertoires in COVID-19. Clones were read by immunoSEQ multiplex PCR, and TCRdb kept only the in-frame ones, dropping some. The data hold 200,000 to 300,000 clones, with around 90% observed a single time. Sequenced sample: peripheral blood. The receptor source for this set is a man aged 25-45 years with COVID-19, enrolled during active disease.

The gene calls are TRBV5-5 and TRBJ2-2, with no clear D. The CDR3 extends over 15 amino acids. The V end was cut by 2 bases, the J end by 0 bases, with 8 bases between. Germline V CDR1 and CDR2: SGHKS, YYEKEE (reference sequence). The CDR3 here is CASSFLSANTGELFF. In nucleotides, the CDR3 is TGTGCCAGCAGCTTCCTCTCAGCGAACACCGGGGAGCTGTTTTTT.

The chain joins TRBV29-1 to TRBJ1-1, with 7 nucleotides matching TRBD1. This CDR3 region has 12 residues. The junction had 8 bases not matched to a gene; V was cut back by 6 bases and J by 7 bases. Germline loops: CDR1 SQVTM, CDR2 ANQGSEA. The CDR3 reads CSVTTGSGEAFF. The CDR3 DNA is TGCAGCGTAACGACAGGGTCCGGTGAAGCTTTCTTT.

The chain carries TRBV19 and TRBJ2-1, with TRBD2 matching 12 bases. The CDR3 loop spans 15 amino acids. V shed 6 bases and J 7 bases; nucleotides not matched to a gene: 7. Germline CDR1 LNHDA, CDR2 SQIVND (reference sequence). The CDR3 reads CASRLAGGARNEQFF. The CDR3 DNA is TGTGCCAGTAGACTAGCGGGGGGCGCTAGGAATGAGCAGTTCTTC.

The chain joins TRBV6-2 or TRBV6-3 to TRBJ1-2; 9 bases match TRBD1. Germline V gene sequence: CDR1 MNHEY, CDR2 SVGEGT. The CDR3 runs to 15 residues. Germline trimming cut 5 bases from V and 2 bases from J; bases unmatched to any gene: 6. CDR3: CASSGTGIRNYGYTF. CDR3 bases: TGTGCCAGCAGTGGGACAGGGATAAGGAACTATGGCTACACCTTC.

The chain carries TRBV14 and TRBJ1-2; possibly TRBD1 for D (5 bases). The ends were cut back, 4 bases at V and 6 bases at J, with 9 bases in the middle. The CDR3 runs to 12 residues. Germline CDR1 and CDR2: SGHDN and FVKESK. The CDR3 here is CASSRSRDGYTF. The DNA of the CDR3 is TGTGCCAGCAGCCGTAGCAGGGATGGCTACACCTTC.

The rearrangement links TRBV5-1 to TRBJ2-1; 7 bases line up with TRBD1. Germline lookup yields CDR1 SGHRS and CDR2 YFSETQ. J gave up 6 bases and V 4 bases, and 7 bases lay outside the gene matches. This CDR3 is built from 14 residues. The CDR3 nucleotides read TGCGCCAGCAGCATCGGGACAGACCCCAATGAGCAGTTCTTC. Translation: CASSIGTDPNEQFF.

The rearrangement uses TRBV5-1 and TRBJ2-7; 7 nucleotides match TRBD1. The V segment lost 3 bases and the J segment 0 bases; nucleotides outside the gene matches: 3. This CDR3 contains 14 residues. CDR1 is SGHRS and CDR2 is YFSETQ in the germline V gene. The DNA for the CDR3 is TGCGCCAGCAGCTCTAACAGGGGCTCCTACGAGCAGTACTTC. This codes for CASSSNRGSYEQYF.

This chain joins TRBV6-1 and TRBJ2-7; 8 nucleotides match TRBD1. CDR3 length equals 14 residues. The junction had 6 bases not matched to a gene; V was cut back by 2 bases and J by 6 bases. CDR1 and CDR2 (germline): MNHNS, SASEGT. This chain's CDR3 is CASSERSGGSEQYF. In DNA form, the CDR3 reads TGTGCCAGCAGTGAAAGGTCAGGGGGCTCCGAGCAGTACTTC.

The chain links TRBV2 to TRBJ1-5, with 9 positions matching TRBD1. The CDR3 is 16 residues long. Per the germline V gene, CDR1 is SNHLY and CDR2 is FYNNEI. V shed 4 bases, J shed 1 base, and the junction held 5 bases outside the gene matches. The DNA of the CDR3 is TGTGCCAGCAGTGGAGTGGGACAGGGCAGCAATCAGCCCCAGCATTTT. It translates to CASSGVGQGSNQPQHF.

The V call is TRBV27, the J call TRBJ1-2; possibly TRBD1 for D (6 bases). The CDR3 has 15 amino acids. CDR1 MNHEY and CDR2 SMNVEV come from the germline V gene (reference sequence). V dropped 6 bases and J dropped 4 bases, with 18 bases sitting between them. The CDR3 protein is CASSPDRSGAYGYTF. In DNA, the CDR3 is TGTGCCAGCAGCCCCGACAGGAGTGGGGCCTATGGCTACACCTTC.

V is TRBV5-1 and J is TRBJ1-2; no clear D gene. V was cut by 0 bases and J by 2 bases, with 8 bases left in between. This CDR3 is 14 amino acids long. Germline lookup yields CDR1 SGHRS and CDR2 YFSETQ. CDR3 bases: TGCGCCAGCAGCTTGGACAGTGGGAACTATGGCTACACCTTC. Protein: CASSLDSGNYGYTF.

CDR3 in amino acids: CASSPGTGKAYEQYF. In nucleotides, the CDR3 is TGTGCCAGCAGCCCTGGGACAGGGAAAGCGTACGAGCAGTACTTC. J is TRBJ2-7 and V is TRBV11-2, with 9 bases aligning to TRBD1. Trimming took 5 bases from V and 4 from J; bases not matched to a gene: 9. Germline-derived CDR1 and CDR2 are SGHAT and FQNNGV. The CDR3 totals 15 residues. The full variable domain, its missing parts supplied by reference TRBV11-2 and TRBJ2-7, is EAGVAQSPRYKIIEKRQSVAFWCNPISGHATLYWYQQILGQGPKLLIQFQNNGVVDDSQLPKDRFSAERLKGVDSTLKIQPAKLEDSAVYLCASSPGTGKAYEQYFGPGTRLTVT.

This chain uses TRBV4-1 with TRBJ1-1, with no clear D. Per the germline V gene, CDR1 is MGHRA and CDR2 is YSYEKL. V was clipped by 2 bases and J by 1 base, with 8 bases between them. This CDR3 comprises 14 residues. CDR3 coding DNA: TGCGCCAGCAGCCAATATTACAGGAACACTGAAGCTTTCTTT. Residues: CASSQYYRNTEAFF.

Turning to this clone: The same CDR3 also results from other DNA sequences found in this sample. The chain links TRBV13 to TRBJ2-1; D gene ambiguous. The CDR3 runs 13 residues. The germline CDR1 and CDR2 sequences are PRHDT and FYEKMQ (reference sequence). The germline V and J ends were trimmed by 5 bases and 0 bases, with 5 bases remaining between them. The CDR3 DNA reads TGTGCCAGCAGCCCGAGCTCCTACAATGAGCAGTTCTTC. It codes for CASSPSSYNEQFF.

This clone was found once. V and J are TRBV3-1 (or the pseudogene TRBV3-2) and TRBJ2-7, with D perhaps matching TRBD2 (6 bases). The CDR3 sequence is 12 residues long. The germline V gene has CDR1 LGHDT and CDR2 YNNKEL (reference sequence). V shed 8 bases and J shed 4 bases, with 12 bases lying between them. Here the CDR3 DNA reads TGTGCCAGCGGCGTGGGACTTTACGAGCAGTACTTC. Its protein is CASGVGLYEQYF.

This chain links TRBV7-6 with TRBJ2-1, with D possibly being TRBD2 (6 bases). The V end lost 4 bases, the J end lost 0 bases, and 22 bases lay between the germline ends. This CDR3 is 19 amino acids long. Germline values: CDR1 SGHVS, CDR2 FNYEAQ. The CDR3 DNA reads TGTGCCAGCAGCTCGCATGGGCGGGGAGCGGCGGGCTCCTACAATGAGCAGTTCTTC. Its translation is CASSSHGRGAAGSYNEQFF.